Presented here are 18 T cell receptor beta chains from one specimen sequenced in a study of shared clonotypes between healthy human individuals. TCRdb's table, derived via immunoSEQ multiplex PCR, lists solely in-frame clones and lacks some. The repertoire holds 850,000 to 1,200,000 clones, with around 74% as singletons. The sequenced material came from memory CD4+ T cells sorted from blood. The sample's subset: CD45RA-negative fraction. The receptors were gathered from a young man in good health.

The chain has TRBV27 and TRBJ2-7; D not resolved. The CDR3 extends over 18 amino acids. V was clipped by 7 bases and J by 6 bases, with 31 bases between them. Germline lookup yields CDR1 MNHEY and CDR2 SMNVEV (reference sequence). CDR3 loop: CASNQHNPTSKDGSEQYF. In nucleotides, the CDR3 is TGTGCCAGCAATCAACACAACCCGACGAGCAAGGACGGGTCCGAGCAGTACTTC.

Details on this clone: At the DNA level, this CDR3 is encoded by other sequences in the same sample as well. DNA for the CDR3: TGTGCCAGCAGTGAATCGCTAAAAGAGACCCAGTACTTC. Amino acids: CASSESLKETQYF. The chain recombines TRBV6-1 with TRBJ2-5, with unresolved D. The germline V and J ends were trimmed by 2 bases and 3 bases, with 7 bases remaining between them. Looked up from germline, CDR1 is MNHNS and CDR2 is SASEGT. The CDR3 is 13 amino acids.

This chain links TRBV9 with TRBJ2-3; 7 positions agree with TRBD2. With 0 bases clipped from V and 0 bases from J, the junction kept 7 bases outside the gene matches. Germline V gives CDR1 SGDLS, CDR2 YYNGEE. The CDR3 is 17 residues long. DNA of the CDR3: TGTGCCAGCAGCGTAGGAGCGAGCGGGGCTAGCACAGATACGCAGTATTTT. Its translation: CASSVGASGASTDTQYF.

J is TRBJ1-3 and V is TRBV19, with D unresolved. The CDR3 totals 14 residues. CDR1 and CDR2 (germline): LNHDA, SQIVND (reference sequence). V shed 3 bases and J shed 3 bases, with 9 bases lying between them. Here the CDR3 DNA reads TGTGCCAGTAGTATGGGAGGACGTGGAAACACCATATATTTT. It translates to CASSMGGRGNTIYF.

The chain links TRBV9 to TRBJ2-7; D is ambiguous. V dropped 4 bases and J dropped 2 bases, with 13 bases sitting between them. The length of the CDR3 is 14 residues. Per the germline V gene, CDR1 is SGDLS and CDR2 is YYNGEE. CDR3 bases: TGTGCCAGCAGCCCTCATAAGGGTCCCTACGAGCAGTACTTC. The encoded protein is CASSPHKGPYEQYF.

The chain carries TRBV5-4 and TRBJ2-7, with 9 bases aligning to TRBD1. The trim removed 3 bases at V and 4 bases at J, leaving 5 bases unmatched. This CDR3 spans 14 amino acids. CDR1 and CDR2 from the germline V gene are SGHNT and YYREEE (reference sequence). This CDR3 reads CASSWGQGIYEQYF. The CDR3 region has the DNA TGTGCCAGCAGCTGGGGACAGGGCATTTACGAGCAGTACTTC.

The gene calls are TRBV5-1 and TRBJ2-1; TRBD2 agrees at 13 bases. V dropped 2 bases and J dropped 5; count of bases not matched to a gene: 7. The germline V gene has CDR1 SGHRS and CDR2 YFSETQ. This CDR3 has 17 residues. Here the CDR3 DNA reads TGCGCCAGCAGCTTAAGAACCGGGACTAGCGGGAACAATGAGCAGTTCTTC. This sequence encodes CASSLRTGTSGNNEQFF.

V and J are TRBV6-1 and TRBJ1-3; no clear D. The V gene lost 7 bases and the J gene lost 2 bases, with 6 bases spanning the gap. This CDR3 is built from 12 residues. CDR1 and CDR2 (germline): MNHNS, SASEGT. This chain's CDR3 is CASKAPGNTIYF. DNA of the CDR3: TGTGCCAGCAAGGCTCCTGGAAACACCATATATTTT.

The chain is built from TRBV5-1 and TRBJ2-7; 8 bases are a match to TRBD2. With V trimmed by 4 bases and J by 0 bases, 6 bases remained unmatched. Germline V gene data show CDR1 as SGHRS and CDR2 as YFSETQ. This CDR3 has 15 amino acids. For the CDR3, the DNA is TGCGCCAGCAGCCCGGTAGCGGGAAGCTCCTACGAGCAGTACTTC. Its protein is CASSPVAGSSYEQYF. Together with reference TRBV5-1 and TRBJ2-7, the CDR3 gives the full variable domain: KAGVTQTPRYLIKTRGQQVTLSCSPISGHRSVSWYQQTPGQGLQFLFEYFSETQRNKGNFPGRFSGRQFSNSRSEMNVSTLELGDSALYLCASSPVAGSSYEQYFGPGTRLTVT.

Note on this clone: One end of the junction does not line up with germline, which may come from a read error. Other DNA sequences in the sample encode the same CDR3. The chain carries TRBV5-1 and TRBJ1-2; D perhaps matches TRBD1 (5 bases). The CDR3 extends over 13 amino acids. Germline CDR1 is SGHRS and CDR2 is YFSETQ. The CDR3 reads CASSLEGTYGYTF. The CDR3 DNA sequence: TGTGCCAGCAGCTTGGAAGGGACGTATGGCTACACCTTC.

This clone was counted ten times or more. The rearrangement uses TRBV5-1 and TRBJ2-2, with D uncertain. The CDR3 contains 13 residues. Germline CDR1 and CDR2: SGHRS and YFSETQ. Trimming shortened V by 9 bases and J by 1 base, and 10 bases separated the two germline ends. The CDR3 here is CATSSRNTGELFF. The DNA for the CDR3 is TGCGCCACCTCTTCCCGGAACACCGGGGAGCTGTTTTTT.

The table lists this clone with many counts. The chain carries TRBV27 and TRBJ2-3, with 8 bases lining up with TRBD1. CDR1 is MNHEY and CDR2 is SMNVEV in the germline V gene (reference sequence). V was clipped by 5 bases and J by 0 bases; unmatched bases: 13. This CDR3 spans 18 amino acids. The CDR3 region is CASSGQGVAGTSTDTQYF. CDR3 bases: TGTGCCAGCAGTGGACAGGGCGTCGCGGGAACTAGCACAGATACGCAGTATTTT.

The chain links TRBV11-2 to TRBJ2-4; 13 positions match TRBD2. Germline V gives CDR1 SGHAT, CDR2 FQNNGV. The CDR3 has 15 residues. Unmatched junction bases numbered 7, after V lost 5 bases and J lost 9 bases. CDR3 sequence (DNA): TGTGCCAGCAGCGTCACTAGCGGGGGGGCGGTCATTCAGTACTTC. Translating it yields CASSVTSGGAVIQYF. Looking up the rest from reference TRBV11-2 and TRBJ2-4 gives the full variable domain: EAGVAQSPRYKIIEKRQSVAFWCNPISGHATLYWYQQILGQGPKLLIQFQNNGVVDDSQLPKDRFSAERLKGVDSTLKIQPAKLEDSAVYLCASSVTSGGAVIQYFGAGTRLSVL.

V and J are TRBV7-2 and TRBJ2-5, with 7 bases matching TRBD2. This CDR3 has 12 amino acids. Losses at the gene ends were 4 bases for V and 9 bases for J; bases not matched to a gene: 5. Germline V gene data show CDR1 as SGHTA and CDR2 as FQGNSA. The CDR3 is CASSSRGGAQYF. The CDR3 bases are TGTGCCAGCAGCTCTAGGGGAGGGGCCCAGTACTTC.

The V call is TRBV5-5, the J call TRBJ1-2; D is unclear. From germline, CDR1 is SGHKS and CDR2 YYEKEE (reference sequence). V gave up 4 bases and J gave up 6 bases, with 22 bases separating them. The CDR3 contains 16 residues. The CDR3 here is CASSPDVRAARDGYTF. CDR3 nucleotides: TGTGCCAGCAGCCCGGATGTACGGGCAGCGAGGGATGGCTACACCTTC.

This clone occurred a few times. Compared with germline, one end of the junction differs, possibly owing to a read error. The chain couples TRBV5-1 to TRBJ2-5; 8 nucleotides align to TRBD1. CDR3 size: 16 residues. Germline CDR1 SGHRS, CDR2 YFSETQ. CDR3 nucleotide sequence: TGCGCCAGCCGCTTGACCCCCCAGGGGGCTCAAGAGACCCAGTACTTC. Residues: CASRLTPQGAQETQYF.

This clone was observed a handful of times. J is TRBJ1-5 and V is TRBV19; no clear D gene. Germline V gene data show CDR1 as LNHDA and CDR2 as SQIVND (reference sequence). CDR3 length: 13 amino acids. Trimming shortened V by 8 bases and J by 6 bases, and 14 bases separated the two germline ends. The CDR3 region has the DNA TGTGCCAGTGCTCGAGAGCCACGTCAGCCCCAGCATTTT. Its protein is CASAREPRQPQHF.

Points on this clone: The same CDR3 arises from other DNA sequences in this sample as well. The J gene is TRBJ1-5, the V gene TRBV5-8; D not certain. V was trimmed by 0 bases and J by 1 base, leaving 8 bases between them. The germline V gene has CDR1 SGHTS and CDR2 YDEGEE. CDR3 length: 15 residues. In DNA, the CDR3 is TGTGCCAGCAGCTTGGGCAGGTGGAGCAATCAGCCCCAGCATTTT. This gives the protein CASSLGRWSNQPQHF.